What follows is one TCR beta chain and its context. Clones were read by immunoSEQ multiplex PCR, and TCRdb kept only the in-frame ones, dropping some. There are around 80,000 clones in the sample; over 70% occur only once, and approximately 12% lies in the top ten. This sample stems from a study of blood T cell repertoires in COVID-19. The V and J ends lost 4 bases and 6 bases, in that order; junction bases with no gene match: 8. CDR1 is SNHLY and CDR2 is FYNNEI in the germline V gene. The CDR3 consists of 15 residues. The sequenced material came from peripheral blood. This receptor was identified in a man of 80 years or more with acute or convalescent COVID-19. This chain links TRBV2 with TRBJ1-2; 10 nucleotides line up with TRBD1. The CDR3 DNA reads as TGTGCCAGCAGTGTATCAGGACAGGGGGTAAATGGCTACACCTTC. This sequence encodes CASSVSGQGVNGYTF.